Presented here are 4 T cell receptor beta chains from one specimen sequenced in a study of OX40 agonist ivuxolimab in advanced cancers. Data came from immunoSEQ multiplex PCR; TCRdb stores just in-frame clones and leaves some out. The data contain approximately 60,000 clones, around 87% of them seen just once; the ten biggest clones take up approximately 4.8%. Sequences were derived from CD4+ or CD8+ T cells sorted from blood, sampled in a trial of the OX40 agonist ivuxolimab. Receptors originate from an adult with an advanced solid tumor such as melanoma, head and neck, liver or kidney cancer.

V usage is TRBV28 and J usage is TRBJ1-1; the D is unclear. CDR1 is MDHEN, CDR2 SYDVKM, per germline. The CDR3 sequence is 12 residues long. With 7 bases removed from V and 1 base from J, the gap between germline ends came to 7 bases. CDR3 sequence: CASKIGNTEAFF. The CDR3 nucleotides are TGTGCCAGCAAAATCGGGAACACTGAAGCTTTCTTT.

This clone showed up just once. The J gene is TRBJ2-3, the V gene TRBV5-1; 10 positions match TRBD2. V shed 4 bases, J shed 10 bases, and the junction held 3 bases outside the gene matches. CDR1 is SGHRS and CDR2 is YFSETQ in the germline V gene. There are 12 residues in the CDR3. CDR3 sequence: CASSNSGRSQYF. The CDR3 DNA reads TGCGCCAGCAGCAATAGCGGGAGGTCGCAGTATTTT.

This clone was counted between two and nine times. The rearrangement uses TRBV7-9 and TRBJ1-4; possible D gene TRBD1, 6 bases. Germline CDR1 SEHNR, CDR2 FQNEAQ (reference sequence). The V end was cut by 7 bases, the J end by 12 bases, with 12 bases between. The CDR3 loop spans 11 amino acids. In DNA, the CDR3 is TGTGCCAGCACCGTAGGGGGGGAACTGTTTTTT. Translation: CASTVGGELFF.

The chain has TRBV9 and TRBJ2-5; D possibly matches TRBD1 or TRBD2 (5 bases each). This CDR3 region has 15 residues. CDR1 and CDR2 from the germline V gene are SGDLS and YYNGEE. Trimming took off 4 bases at V and 5 bases at J, with 18 bases between the two ends. CDR3 region: CASSPSLTRQETQYF. The CDR3 nucleotides are TGTGCCAGCAGCCCTTCCTTAACTAGACAGGAGACCCAGTACTTC.